A selection of T cell receptor beta chains follows, all from one sample in a study of shared clonotypes between healthy human individuals. Data came from immunoSEQ multiplex PCR; TCRdb stores just in-frame clones and leaves some out. The repertoire includes about 730,000 clones, around 77% of them detected once, and roughly 1.8% sits in the top ten. The sample was memory CD4+ T cells sorted from blood. These receptor sequences come from a woman younger than 45 in good health. CDR3s include the opening cysteine and the closing phenylalanine or tryptophan. Each record gives: clone size, V gene, D gene, J gene, CDR3 DNA, CDR3 protein. The D gene is left open where the match is weak. A row's size may be missing; if present it is once, few, many or a size class.

>.|TRBV6-1|.|TRBJ2-2
TGTGCCAGCAGTGAAAGGAGGGCCGGGGAGCTGTTTTTT
CASSERRAGELFF
>.|TRBV6-5|.|TRBJ1-2
TGTGCCAGCAGTTACTCAACGGGGAGGCTTTATGGCTACACCTTC
CASSYSTGRLYGYTF
>few|TRBV25-1|.|TRBJ2-5
TGTGCCAGCAGTGAATATACCCAGGGGGGGGAGACCCAGTACTTC
CASSEYTQGGETQYF
>.|TRBV19|TRBD1|TRBJ1-1
TGTGCCAGTAGCGGGACAGGGGGGCGTACTGAAGCTTTCTTT
CASSGTGGRTEAFF
>.|TRBV4-1|.|TRBJ2-6
TGCGCCAGCAGCCAACTTGGGGGTACTGGGGCCAACGTCCTGACTTTC
CASSQLGGTGANVLTF
>medium-sized|TRBV27|TRBD1|TRBJ1-5
TGTGCCAGTGGACAGGACAATCAGCCCCAGCATTTT
CASGQDNQPQHF
>.|TRBV4-2|.|TRBJ2-1
TGTGCCAGCAGCCAAACCACGGCAGAGACGTACAATGAGCAGTTCTTC
CASSQTTAETYNEQFF
>.|TRBV20-1|.|TRBJ2-2
TGCAGTGCTAGGTTTCCTGAGGAGCTGTTTTTT
CSARFPEELFF
>.|TRBV6-1|TRBD1|TRBJ2-2
TGTGCCAGCAGAGGGACAGGGGATGCGGCCGGGGAGCTGTTTTTT
CASRGTGDAAGELFF
>.|TRBV6-1|TRBD1|TRBJ1-1
TGTGCCAGCAGTGAAGGTTTACAGGGGAGCGCTGAAGCTTTCTTT
CASSEGLQGSAEAFF
>.|TRBV21-1|.|TRBJ2-5
TGTGCCAGCAAACCCTACAGGGGCGTGCGTCGAGAGCAGTACTTC
CASKPYRGVRREQYF
>.|TRBV19|TRBD1|TRBJ2-3
TGTGCCAGTAGTTCTTTCCAGGGTAGGCCCAGGGGGTACGCAGATACGCAGTATTTT
CASSSFQGRPRGYADTQYF